The 7 T cell receptor beta chains given below trace back to one sample, sequenced in a study of cytomegalovirus exposure and HLA in healthy donors. The study ran its PCR with 60 Vbeta and 13 Jbeta primers. Sequencing was performed with immunoSEQ multiplex PCR; in TCRdb, only in-frame clones are kept and a portion is missing. This sample has 95,000 to 150,000 clones, with approximately 67% found just once. Sequencing input: PBMCs. These receptor sequences come from a man aged 18-30 years in good health and CMV-seronegative.

V and J are TRBV19 and TRBJ1-1; D is possibly TRBD1 (5 bases). The V and J ends lost 9 bases and 6 bases respectively, with 14 bases between them. CDR1 and CDR2 from the germline V gene are LNHDA and SQIVND (reference sequence). This CDR3 is 12 amino acids long. The CDR3 DNA sequence: TGTGCCAGCAGCCAGGGTTCCCCTGAAGCTTTCTTT. Translating it yields CASSQGSPEAFF.

The chain employs TRBV20-1 and TRBJ1-2, with D tentatively TRBD1 (5 bases). Germline lookup yields CDR1 DFQATT and CDR2 SNEGSKA (reference sequence). Trimming took 1 base from V and 7 from J, leaving 7 bases between them. The length of the CDR3 is 11 residues. The CDR3 is CSARGGGGYTF. The DNA for the CDR3 is TGCAGTGCTAGAGGGGGCGGTGGCTACACCTTC.

The genes are TRBV7-6 and TRBJ1-1, with TRBD1 identical over 8 bases. This CDR3 contains 15 residues. V lost 1 base to trimming and J lost 1 base; unmatched junction nucleotides: 2. Germline CDR1 and CDR2: SGHVS and FNYEAQ. The CDR3 nucleotides read TGTGCCAGCAGCTTAGAGGGGACAGGGAACACTGAAGCTTTCTTT. It is translated as CASSLEGTGNTEAFF.

The chain carries TRBV19 and TRBJ2-1, with a tentative D call TRBD1 (6 bases). The V gene's germline CDR1 is LNHDA and CDR2 SQIVND (reference sequence). This CDR3 has 14 amino acids. V was trimmed by 5 bases and J by 8 bases, leaving 16 bases between them. CDR3 nucleotides: TGTGCCAGTAGTTCCCAGGGGCTATACGATGAGCAGTTCTTC. It encodes CASSSQGLYDEQFF.

V gene TRBV6-1 combines with J gene TRBJ1-2; no reliable D call. V lost 0 bases and J lost 1, with 6 bases in between. CDR1 and CDR2 (germline): MNHNS, SASEGT. The CDR3 runs to 14 residues. The CDR3 DNA is TGTGCCAGCAGTGAAGCGCCCAGTAACTATGGCTACACCTTC. Protein sequence: CASSEAPSNYGYTF.

Worth noting for this clone: A read error may produce the germline difference seen at one junction end. This chain connects TRBV28 to TRBJ1-1; D possibly corresponds to TRBD1 (5 bases). Germline loops: CDR1 MDHEN, CDR2 SYDVKM. CDR3 length: 16 amino acids. CDR3 protein: CACSFFLRALNTEAFF. DNA of the CDR3: TGTGCCTGCAGTTTCTTTCTCAGGGCCCTGAACACTGAAGCTTTCTTT.

This chain links TRBV27 with TRBJ1-2; D is possibly TRBD1 (6 bases). Germline V gene sequence: CDR1 MNHEY, CDR2 SMNVEV (reference sequence). The CDR3 is made up of 15 amino acids. V was cut by 7 bases and J by 5 bases, with 20 bases left in between. The CDR3 DNA follows: TGTGCCAGCATGCCTAAAGCAGGACAGTCTTATGGCTACACCTTC. It translates to CASMPKAGQSYGYTF.